Here is one TCR beta chain with its context. This sample stems from a study of shared clonotypes between healthy human individuals. Study-level background: Each donor had three CD4 naive, three CD4 memory, two CD8 naive and one CD8 memory plate.

This CDR3 is 13 amino acids long. V lost 1 base to trimming and J lost 5 bases, with 8 bases between them. Germline lookup yields CDR1 LNHDA and CDR2 SQIVND (reference sequence). Profiling relied on immunoSEQ multiplex PCR, and the TCRdb table lists in-frame clones only, not all of them. In the table there are about 2.3 million clones, about 92% of which are singletons. Sample: naive CD4+ T cells from PBMCs. The sample's subset: CD45RA+ positively selected. The chain uses TRBV19 and TRBJ1-2; D is uncertain. The clonotype originates from a man aged 18 to 30 in good health. Some clones in this sample may be carry-over from other donors' samples. The CDR3 is CASSIAWGYGYTF. CDR3 nucleotide sequence: TGTGCCAGTAGTATAGCATGGGGATATGGCTACACCTTC.